The 31 T cell receptor beta chains below were found in one sample sequenced in a study of blood T cell repertoires in COVID-19. Method: immunoSEQ multiplex PCR; TCRdb's copy keeps in-frame clones and lacks some. Of some 96,000 clones listed, 90% are singletons. Sequenced sample: peripheral blood. These receptors originate from a man aged 55 to 70 with acute or convalescent COVID-19.

For this clone: Because the CDR3's place on the DNA is in doubt, the DNA is left out and the CDR3 is given as listed by TCRdb. V is TRBV21-1 and J is TRBJ2-6; TRBD2 was called by the table and not checked on the DNA. TRBV21-1 counts as a pseudogene. The CDR3 region is 20 residues in length, termini included. The CDR3 protein is CASSKARVGTGSSGANVLTF.

This chain connects TRBV16 to TRBJ2-1, with 7 bases identical to TRBD2. Germline V gene sequence: CDR1 KGHSY, CDR2 FQNENV. V gave up 4 bases and J gave up 5 bases; unmatched junction bases: 8. The CDR3 has 15 residues. The CDR3 sequence is CASSPPSGGNNEQFF. The CDR3 nucleotides read TGTGCCAGCAGCCCTCCGTCGGGGGGAAACAATGAGCAGTTCTTC.

The table lists this clone with a count of one. This chain links TRBV27 with TRBJ1-2; D remains unclear. There are 13 residues in the CDR3. Trimming removed 8 bases at V and 1 base at J, with 11 bases between. Germline CDR1 and CDR2: MNHEY and SMNVEV (reference sequence). This chain's CDR3 is CASGLTFNYGYTF. DNA for the CDR3: TGTGCCAGCGGACTAACATTTAACTATGGCTACACCTTC.

The J gene is TRBJ1-1, the V gene TRBV6-5; TRBD1 matches at 7 bases. This CDR3 comprises 15 residues. In germline, CDR1 is MNHEY, CDR2 SVGAGI. V was clipped by 4 bases and J by 2 bases; unmatched bases: 7. DNA of the CDR3: TGTGCCAGCAGTTGGCGTACAGGGGTAAACACTGAAGCTTTCTTT. It translates to CASSWRTGVNTEAFF.

The chain is built from TRBV28 and TRBJ1-5, with D hard to call. V was trimmed by 3 bases and J by 2 bases, leaving 11 bases between them. Germline CDR1 is MDHEN and CDR2 is SYDVKM. CDR3 length: 15 amino acids. The CDR3 region is CASSLTGEGNQPQHF. CDR3 bases: TGTGCCAGCAGTTTGACCGGGGAGGGCAATCAGCCCCAGCATTTT.

This chain connects TRBV14 to TRBJ2-7; tentative D call: TRBD1 (6 bases). V lost 3 bases to trimming and J lost 3 bases, with 9 bases between them. CDR1 is SGHDN, CDR2 FVKESK, per germline. CDR3 size: 13 residues. The CDR3 DNA is TGTGCCAGCAGCCACAGGGACATCTACGAGCAGTACTTC. Translation: CASSHRDIYEQYF.

The rearrangement links TRBV5-6 to TRBJ1-6; D call uncertain. This CDR3 region has 14 residues. With 1 base removed from V and 7 bases from J, the gap between germline ends came to 9 bases. CDR1 is SGHDT, CDR2 YYEEEE, per germline. Here the CDR3 reads CASSLMAGNSPLHF. CDR3 sequence (DNA): TGTGCCAGCAGCTTGATGGCGGGGAATTCACCCCTCCACTTT.

The chain uses TRBV30 and TRBJ1-5; the match to TRBD1 covers 7 bases. CDR3 length equals 15 residues. Germline V CDR1 and CDR2: GTSNPN, SVGIG (reference sequence). The V and J ends lost 0 bases and 6 bases, in that order; junction bases with no gene match: 8. In DNA form, the CDR3 reads TGTGCCTGGAGTGTACGGGGACAGAGCTTTCAGCCCCAGCATTTT. Protein sequence: CAWSVRGQSFQPQHF.

The chain has TRBV6-5 and TRBJ1-4; D is possibly TRBD1 (6 bases). CDR3 size: 14 residues. Germline V CDR1 and CDR2: MNHEY, SVGAGI. V lost 6 bases, J lost 8 bases, and 16 bases lay in between. This chain's CDR3 is CASRLQGEGEKLFF. CDR3 DNA: TGTGCCAGCAGACTACAGGGAGAAGGGGAAAAACTGTTTTTT.

The chain links TRBV19 to TRBJ1-6, with D perhaps TRBD1 (5 bases). The CDR3 extends over 16 amino acids. V lost 3 bases to trimming and J lost 8 bases, with 17 bases between them. Germline CDR1 LNHDA, CDR2 SQIVND (reference sequence). The CDR3 DNA reads as TGTGCCAGTAGTATTGGACACAGTCGTCGGGATTCACCCCTCCACTTT. Translated: CASSIGHSRRDSPLHF.

V is TRBV6-4 and J is TRBJ2-7; 10 positions agree with TRBD2. The length of the CDR3 is 16 residues. V was pared by 7 bases and J by 0 bases, with 9 bases of the junction left unmatched. Germline values: CDR1 MRHNA, CDR2 SNTAGT. Here the CDR3 DNA reads TGTGCCAGCAACCCAACCGGGACTAGCGTCTCCTACGAGCAGTACGTC. It yields the protein CASNPTGTSVSYEQYV.

V gene TRBV18 combines with J gene TRBJ1-6; a weak D match, TRBD1 (6 bases). This CDR3 spans 15 amino acids. CDR1 is KGHSH and CDR2 is LQKENI in the germline V gene. The V end lost 2 bases, the J end lost 7 bases, and 12 bases lay between the germline ends. The CDR3 DNA reads as TGTGCCAGCTCACCAAACAGGGTGAGAAATTCACCCCTCCACTTT. It codes for CASSPNRVRNSPLHF.

J is TRBJ2-6 and V is TRBV5-1; D remains unclear. The CDR3 sequence is 16 residues long. The germline gives CDR1 SGHRS, CDR2 YFSETQ. Deletions cut 1 base from V and 2 bases from J, with 10 bases between. For the CDR3, the DNA is TGCGCCAGCAGCTTGATCTCAGTTACTGGGGCCAACGTCCTGACTTTC. Translated: CASSLISVTGANVLTF.

This clone is a singleton in its sample. The genes are TRBV19 and TRBJ2-5; 13 nucleotides line up with TRBD2. This CDR3 has 17 amino acids. The germline V gene has CDR1 LNHDA and CDR2 SQIVND (reference sequence). V trimming: 5 bases; J trimming: 5 bases; junction bases outside the gene matches: 11. This chain's CDR3 is CASSGGGLAGEQETQYF. The CDR3 DNA sequence: TGTGCCAGTAGTGGGGGAGGACTAGCGGGGGAGCAGGAGACCCAGTACTTC.

The chain is built from TRBV27 and TRBJ1-1, with 7 bases identical to TRBD1. Germline V gene lookup returns CDR1 MNHEY and CDR2 SMNVEV (reference sequence). The CDR3 spans 14 residues. Losses at the gene ends were 1 base for V and 4 bases for J; bases not matched to a gene: 3. This CDR3 is CASSLFDRATEAFF. The CDR3 nucleotides are TGTGCCAGCAGTTTATTCGACAGGGCCACTGAAGCTTTCTTT.

The chain employs TRBV29-1 and TRBJ1-1, with D unclear. Trimming removed 5 bases from V and 4 bases from J, with 8 bases in between. The germline V gene encodes CDR1 SQVTM and CDR2 ANQGSEA. The CDR3 is made up of 11 amino acids. CDR3 DNA: TGCAGCGTTCGGAGACTCACTGAAGCTTTCTTT. Translated: CSVRRLTEAFF.

The rearrangement uses TRBV5-1 and TRBJ2-7; D is possibly TRBD1 (5 bases). Germline CDR1 reads SGHRS; CDR2 reads YFSETQ. V lost 0 bases to trimming and J lost 0 bases, with 10 bases between them. The CDR3 totals 15 residues. CDR3: CASSLGGGTSYEQYV. In DNA form, the CDR3 reads TGCGCCAGCAGCTTGGGGGGCGGCACCTCCTACGAGCAGTACGTC.

The chain is built from TRBV9 and TRBJ1-1, with D possibly matching TRBD1 (6 bases). This CDR3 has 14 residues. CDR1 and CDR2 (germline): SGDLS, YYNGEE. Trimming pared 3 bases from V and 7 bases from J, leaving 16 bases between. CDR3 residues: CASSGNRLRGEAFF. In nucleotides, the CDR3 is TGTGCCAGCAGCGGGAACAGGCTCAGGGGTGAAGCTTTCTTT.

The chain combines TRBV3-1 (or the pseudogene TRBV3-2) with TRBJ2-1; no clear D. Trimming left V 1 base short and J 7 bases short, with 14 bases between. The germline V gene has CDR1 LGHDT and CDR2 YNNKEL (reference sequence). CDR3 size: 15 residues. The CDR3 protein is CASSQGPGPRNEQFF. The CDR3 nucleotides are TGTGCCAGCAGCCAAGGACCTGGTCCGCGGAATGAGCAGTTCTTC.

The table lists this clone with a count of one. The genes are TRBV6-5 and TRBJ1-2; 9 nucleotides align to TRBD1. J was trimmed by 8 bases and V by 4 bases; bases with no gene match: 5. The CDR3 contains 13 residues. CDR1 and CDR2 from the germline V gene are MNHEY and SVGAGI. In DNA, the CDR3 is TGTGCCAGCAGTTGGGACAGGGTGTCAGGCTACACCTTC. Its translation: CASSWDRVSGYTF.

V usage is TRBV13 and J usage is TRBJ2-5, with D maybe TRBD2 (7 bases). Trimming stripped 2 bases from V and 1 base from J, with 14 bases between. CDR1 PRHDT and CDR2 FYEKMQ come from the germline V gene (reference sequence). The CDR3 length is 16 residues. The CDR3, as DNA: TGTGCCAGCAGCTTACGGCGGGGGCTACTCCAAGAGACCCAGTACTTC. It yields the protein CASSLRRGLLQETQYF. Full variable domain (remainder filled in from reference TRBV13 and TRBJ2-5): AAGVIQSPRHLIKEKRETATLKCYPIPRHDTVYWYQQGPGQDPQFLISFYEKMQSDKGSIPDRFSAQQFSDYHSELNMSSLELGDSALYFCASSLRRGLLQETQYFGPGTRLLVL.

V gene TRBV7-8 combines with J gene TRBJ1-2; TRBD1 matches 8 bases. Germline CDR1 reads SGHVS; CDR2 reads FQNEAQ. Losses at the gene ends were 4 bases for V and 3 bases for J; bases not matched to a gene: 7. The CDR3 runs to 15 residues. For the CDR3, the DNA is TGTGCCAGCAGCTCCGGACAGGGCATCTACTATGGCTACACCTTC. It yields the protein CASSSGQGIYYGYTF. Full variable domain (remainder filled in from reference TRBV7-8 and TRBJ1-2): GAGVSQSPRYKVAKRGQDVALRCDPISGHVSLFWYQQALGQGPEFLTYFQNEAQLDKSGLPSDRFFAERPEGSVSTLKIQRTQQEDSAVYLCASSSGQGIYYGYTFGSGTRLTVV.

V usage is TRBV25-1 and J usage is TRBJ2-5; 7 bases map to TRBD2. Trimming removed 0 bases from V and 2 bases from J; junction bases left unmatched: 3. The CDR3 covers 15 residues. Germline V gives CDR1 MGHDK, CDR2 SYGVNS. The CDR3 DNA is TGTGCCAGCAGTGAATATGGGCGGGGGCAAGAGACCCAGTACTTC. Residues: CASSEYGRGQETQYF.

This sequence joins TRBV4-1 and TRBJ1-4; TRBD1 matches 10 bases. V lost 3 bases to trimming and J lost 10 bases; unmatched junction nucleotides: 17. The CDR3 covers 18 residues. Per germline, CDR1 MGHRA and CDR2 YSYEKL. The CDR3 protein is CASSHLILKGQGRLKLFF. CDR3 in DNA: TGCGCCAGCAGCCATTTAATCCTAAAGGGACAGGGGAGATTAAAACTGTTTTTT.

The chain combines TRBV4-2 with TRBJ2-1, with 8 bases aligning to TRBD2. This CDR3 is 18 amino acids long. V shed 0 bases and J 0 bases; nucleotides not matched to a gene: 7. Germline values: CDR1 LGHNA, CDR2 YNFKEQ. The CDR3 DNA follows: TGTGCCAGCAGCCAAGATGCCTCGCGGGGGGTCTCCTACAATGAGCAGTTCTTC. It encodes CASSQDASRGVSYNEQFF.

This rearrangement joins TRBV3-1 (or the pseudogene TRBV3-2) to TRBJ1-1; D not certain. This CDR3 contains 14 residues. Germline V CDR1 and CDR2: LGHDT, YNNKEL (reference sequence). Trimming left V 2 bases short and J 1 base short, with 8 bases between. CDR3 sequence reads: CASSQYGENTEAFF. The CDR3 DNA reads as TGTGCCAGCAGCCAATACGGAGAGAACACTGAAGCTTTCTTT.

The V gene is TRBV6-5, the J gene TRBJ2-4; a possible D gene is TRBD1 (6 bases). Germline lookup yields CDR1 MNHEY and CDR2 SVGAGI. The CDR3 contains 14 residues. With 6 bases removed from V and 0 bases from J, the gap between germline ends came to 9 bases. CDR3 amino acids: CASRDSRAKNIQYF. CDR3 coding DNA: TGTGCCAGCAGGGACAGCAGAGCCAAAAACATTCAGTACTTC.

This chain uses TRBV4-1 with TRBJ1-1, with 9 bases aligning to TRBD1. The CDR3 runs 15 residues. V shed 6 bases, J shed 1 base, and the junction held 6 bases outside the gene matches. The V gene's germline CDR1 is MGHRA and CDR2 YSYEKL. The CDR3 sequence is CASRPGQGTNTEAFF. The CDR3 nucleotides read TGCGCCAGCAGGCCCGGACAGGGGACGAACACTGAAGCTTTCTTT.

The J gene is TRBJ1-1, the V gene TRBV6-5, with no clear D. This CDR3 is built from 15 residues. Germline CDR1 is MNHEY and CDR2 is SVGAGI. V lost 5 bases, J lost 1 base, and 14 bases lay in between. The CDR3 nucleotides read TGTGCCAGCAGTACAGCAAGAGTTGGGAACACTGAAGCTTTCTTT. Translated: CASSTARVGNTEAFF.

The genes are TRBV5-4 and TRBJ1-2; unclear D gene. From germline, CDR1 is SGHNT and CDR2 YYREEE (reference sequence). Trimming cost V 2 bases and J 6 bases, with 8 bases left between them. The CDR3 is 12 amino acids. The CDR3 coding sequence is TGTGCCAGCAGCTTTGGGAGACATGGCTACACCTTC. It encodes CASSFGRHGYTF. Looking up the rest from reference TRBV5-4 and TRBJ1-2 gives the full variable domain: ETGVTQSPTHLIKTRGQQVTLRCSSQSGHNTVSWYQQALGQGPQFIFQYYREEENGRGNFPPRFSGLQFPNYSSELNVNALELDDSALYLCASSFGRHGYTFGSGTRLTVV.

The J gene is TRBJ1-1, the V gene TRBV11-3; unclear D gene. CDR3 size: 13 residues. The germline V gene has CDR1 SGHNT and CDR2 YENEEA. Trimming stripped 1 base from V and 5 bases from J, with 8 bases between. The CDR3 DNA sequence: TGTGCCAGCAGCTTAGTGCCAGGAACTGAAGCTTTCTTT. This gives the protein CASSLVPGTEAFF. Full variable domain (missing parts from reference TRBV11-3 and TRBJ1-1): EAGVVQSPRYKIIEKKQPVAFWCNPISGHNTLYWYLQNLGQGPELLIRYENEEAVDDSQLPKDRFSAERLKGVDSTLKIQPAELGDSAVYLCASSLVPGTEAFFGQGTRLTVV.